This entry is about one T cell receptor beta chain. The sample originates from a study of blood T cell repertoires in COVID-19. On the study more broadly: The United States, Italy and Spain were the sources of the acute and convalescent COVID-19 samples. PBMCs, B-cell-depleted T cells, or T cells provided the cDNA or gDNA that made up the material.

Trimming took 0 bases from V and 0 from J, leaving 5 bases between them. Germline V CDR1 and CDR2: SGDLS, YYNGEE. The CDR3 spans 14 residues. Methods used by the authors: Quantification of nucleated cells was approximated via reference gene primer amplification. Sequencing used immunoSEQ multiplex PCR; TCRdb keeps in-frame clones, though not all of them. That table gives V, J and clone size, and the DNA gave D and trimming. The sample includes about 72,000 clones, 75% to 90% of them seen just once. The rearrangement uses TRBV9 and TRBJ2-3; D call uncertain. Material: peripheral blood. This receptor was obtained from a woman older than 75 with active or convalescent COVID-19. The CDR3 DNA reads as TGTGCCAGCAGCGTAGCTCTTAGCACAGATACGCAGTATTTT. It codes for CASSVALSTDTQYF.